This section outlines one TCR beta chain sequence together with its context. Its antigen has not been determined. Within one base of it there is no much larger clone, and no base qualities were kept. This sample was included in a study of cytomegalovirus exposure and HLA in healthy donors (TCRdb year 2017). Regarding the complete study: According to an earlier analysis of 450 to 650 of the donors, about 190 million T cells yielded 117 million unique TCR beta sequences and more than 250 Gb of sequence data. An early release that covered 500 to 800 HLA-typed donors contained approximately 320 gigabases of sequencing data and tens of millions of unique TCR sequences. Among the roughly 400 genotyped donors, about 83% belonged to the genetic ancestry cluster associated with self-reported Caucasian donors. The study aimed to test whether signatures of past pathogen exposure could be identified by cataloging public T cell receptors. Using immunosequencing, the study profiled T cell repertoires from around 680 subjects and related those repertoires to cytomegalovirus serostatus. Besides the first cohort of roughly 700 subjects, a separate validation cohort made up of 120 different subjects was used. High-throughput TCR immunosequencing, statistical association of individual TCRs with disease status, and machine learning were combined to predict cytomegalovirus infection status. A later analysis re-examined previously published TCR beta repertoires from roughly 650 donors and added high-resolution HLA genotyping to investigate patterns of TCR occurrence. The later analysis used no new phenotypic data to find candidate immune exposures, relying instead on TCR beta sequences and their occurrence across donors. To decide whether each TCR beta V gene segment behaved as functional or pseudogenic, an earlier analysis of several hundred of the donors relied on high-throughput TCR beta sequencing. Donor age, sex, ethnicity and CMV serostatus were compiled alongside the repertoire data. A later genetic analysis took genome-wide SNP genotypes for about three fifths of the roughly 700 donors and used that subset as a discovery cohort. Every discovery cohort repertoire had been produced on one sequencing platform. Class I and class II HLA loci were covered by the typing at four-digit resolution. The number of donors typed differed by locus, with roughly 620-630 for A, B, C, DRB1 and DQB1, more than 500 for DQA1, under 610 for DPA1, and some 450 for DPB1. About five DR-DQ haplotypes were treated as single units for association and clustering because of strong linkage in the cohort. On average, around 230,000 unique TCR beta nucleotide sequences were sequenced per donor among 398 genotyped donors of the cohort, with roughly 18% of those sequences being non-productive. What the work shows at the level of the full study, not this receptor alone: The authors suggested that the approach could potentially be generalized to other disease states and immunological phenotypes. Compared with the approximately 670-donor mean, donors in an Asian-associated ancestry cluster had fewer N-insertions in productive TCRs, according to a later genetic analysis. Strong co-occurrence of HLA alleles, especially DR and DQ, made assigning TCR associations to individual alleles difficult. HLA typing was unavailable for some donors at each locus, so association tests used only the typed subset. A further reported finding was that TCR beta sequences accurately predicted the HLA-A and HLA-B alleles for most subjects in the first cohort. In a later analysis, TCR association rates were found to vary across HLA loci, with the most associated TCRs seen for DRB1 alleles and the fewest for HLA-C alleles. An association between a missense DCLRE1C variant and V-gene and J-gene trimming of TCR beta chains was found in a later genetic analysis and replicated in an independent cohort. Most CMV-associated TCR beta chains appeared to be HLA-restricted in a later analysis, and the HLA associations seemed to be driven largely by CMV exposure. A few of the identified cytomegalovirus-associated TCR beta chains were confirmed in vitro to be specific for cytomegalovirus antigens. At a false discovery rate of 0.05, a later analysis linked some 18,000 TCR beta sequences to specific HLA alleles. In both the original and validation cohorts, the classifier was reported to diagnose cytomegalovirus status with high specificity and sensitivity. Because counts were too low, roughly 18 rarely observed V segments, including chromosome 9 orphons, were left out of the earlier analysis of 500 to 650 of the donors. The study gave a list of about 160 TCR beta chains associated with cytomegalovirus. For the cohort, immune exposure information was limited to CMV serostatus. In this cohort, only TCR beta chains were sequenced, and detectable features were limited by the absence of alpha or paired-chain data. A cluster of highly shared sequence variants was judged likely to be a technical artifact of the sequencing pipeline. A later analysis reported that several top co-occurrence clusters appeared linked to parvovirus B19, influenza, CMV and Epstein-Barr virus. Sequencing depth was assumed to be roughly uniform across donors in the presence/absence analyses, though that assumption may not hold. Correlated functional status among segregating V segments might be attributable to linkage disequilibrium, but an unknown experimental factor could not be ruled out. A later analysis found that HLA-associated TCR beta chains were more clonally expanded and had lower generation probabilities than equally common non-associated chains. In an earlier analysis of some 500 of the donors, most TCR beta V segments appeared in productive rearrangements about 87% or about 30% of the time, broadly matching IMGT annotations. While some public TCRs were present in many individuals, most TCR sequences turned up only very rarely across donors.

The library was generated by the immunoSEQ multiplex PCR assay. A mixture of 60 forward primers for TCR Vbeta segments and 13 reverse primers for TCR Jbeta segments was used in the multiplex PCR. Amplification of the CDR3 region of rearranged TCR beta genes was performed with a multiplex PCR assay on genomic DNA. On the Illumina HiSeq System, the amplified TCR beta libraries were sequenced as 87-base-pair reads. The authors' pipeline ran thus. A later analysis tallied 75 million to 95 million unique TCR beta chains across the roughly 610 repertoires, and approximately 9.9 million of those chains were shared by two or more donors. To remove PCR and sequencing errors, raw reads were error-corrected and collapsed into unique sequences using a nearest-neighbor algorithm that merged closely related sequences. Alignment of CDR3 sequences to IMGT reference sequences was used to assign V, D and J gene segments. For a sequence to be retained, at least a six-nucleotide match to both a V gene segment and a J gene segment was required. Rearrangements were called productive when the CDR3 lacked stop codons and stayed in frame with V and J; all others were non-productive. Following IMGT convention, CDR3 was defined as the stretch from the second conserved V-encoded cysteine to the conserved J-encoded phenylalanine. Sequences without an unambiguous match to a single V gene segment were excluded from the earlier analysis of 450 to 650 of the donors. An earlier analysis of a few hundred of the donors called V segments functional above 56.7% productive rearrangements and segregating when the between-donor standard deviation exceeded 5%. A statistical classification framework was built for diagnosing cytomegalovirus status from the catalog of TCR beta chain sequences. In a later analysis, TCR nucleotide sequences were compared against IMGT/GENE-DB human TR gene sequences so that V and J genes could be assigned. Using the TCRdist pipeline, a later analysis assigned CDR3 sequences along with most-parsimonious VDJ recombination scenarios. In a later analysis, every TCR beta chain was defined by the combination of its CDR3 amino acid sequence and its V-gene family, and reads without a unique V-gene family were dropped. To address suspected cross-contamination and a sequencing artifact, a later analysis removed some 620 highly shared, low-generation-probability nucleotide sequences. In a later analysis, a clonal expansion index was calculated for each public chain from normalized within-repertoire ranks of inferred template counts. A later analysis computed generation probabilities with a VDJ recombination model fitted to out-of-frame rearrangements, and checked the results against IGoR. Hypergeometric tests were used in a later analysis to score TCR-TCR, TCR-HLA and TCR-CMV co-occurrence, with a repertoire-size bias correction applied to the TCR pairs. In a later analysis, false discovery rates were estimated by permuting HLA or CMV assignments 20 times. In a later analysis, co-occurring TCRs were grouped with DBSCAN, and TCRdist sequence similarity was added when clustering was performed within HLA-allele-positive subsets. For co-occurrence clustering, repertoires with fewer than 30,000 or more than 120,000 public chains were excluded, along with 4 to 6 repertoires with anomalous nucleotide sharing. The clones in this table, taken by TCRdb from immuneACCESS, are in-frame only. Not every clone is retained; where verified, under half of the shortfall comes from an unresolved V gene, and the cause of the rest is unknown. Clone size and V and J calls were adopted from that table, with D and trimming inferred from the DNA. Across this sample there are some 150,000 clones, with around 81% seen only once. The top ten clonotypes cover over 4.5% of the sample.

The cohort comprised 666 healthy bone marrow donors. All cohort members were sampled while nominally healthy, although unrecorded immune exposures were likely present. The donor tested CMV seropositive, placing the donor among the roughly 300 seropositive members of the cohort. Every donor gave a peripheral blood sample, and the peripheral blood mononuclear cells from that sample were used for TCR beta sequencing. The Qiagen DNeasy Blood Extraction Kit was used to extract genomic DNA from the blood cell samples. Sequenced sample: PBMCs. The receptor comes from a woman under 30 in good health and CMV-seropositive.

The CDR3 reads CASNTGTGAEQFF. In nucleotides, the sequence is TGTGCCAGCAACACCGGGACAGGGGCCGAGCAGTTCTTC. Rearrangement joined TRBV6-5 to TRBJ2-1; 10 of the junction bases match TRBD1. From its cysteine to its phenylalanine, the CDR3 spans 13 amino acids. Just CDR3 DNA is preserved here, 39 bases in frame from base 1. V and J are trimmed by 7 bases and 10 bases, and the gene matches miss 7 bases of the junction. CDR1 is given as MNHEY and CDR2 as SVGAGI, both from the germline V gene.